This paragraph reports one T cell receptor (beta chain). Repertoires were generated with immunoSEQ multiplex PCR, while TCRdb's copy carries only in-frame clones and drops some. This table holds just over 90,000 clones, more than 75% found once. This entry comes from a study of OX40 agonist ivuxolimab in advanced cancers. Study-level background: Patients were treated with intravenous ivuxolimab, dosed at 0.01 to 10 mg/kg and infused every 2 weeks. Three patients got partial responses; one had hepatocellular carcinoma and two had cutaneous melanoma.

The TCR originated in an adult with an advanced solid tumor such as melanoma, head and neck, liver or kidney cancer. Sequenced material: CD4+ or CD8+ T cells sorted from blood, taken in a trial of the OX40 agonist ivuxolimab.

The CDR3 DNA reads TGTGCCAGCAGCGAGAACAGGCTTAATGAAAAACTGTTTTTT. Translated, it gives CASSENRLNEKLFF. The chain links TRBV14 to TRBJ1-4; TRBD1 is a possible D gene (5 bases). The V end lost 5 bases, the J end lost 4 bases, and 11 bases lay between the germline ends. Germline CDR1 reads SGHDN; CDR2 reads FVKESK. The CDR3 length is 14 residues.